This TCR beta chain was identified during a study of blood T cell repertoires in COVID-19. Some clones are missing from TCRdb's copy, which holds only in-frame ones; the method was immunoSEQ multiplex PCR. The sample records a few hundred thousand clones, 70% to 90% being singletons. This CDR3 is built from 19 residues. The chain combines TRBV21-1 with TRBJ2-7; the tabulated D call, TRBD1, remains unverified against the DNA. TRBV21-1 is a pseudogene segment. Source material: PBMCs or T cells enriched from blood (not recorded which). The source of this sequence is a man in his thirties or forties who had recovered from COVID-19. This CDR3 is CASSPGRRQGAPNCYEQYF. As DNA, the CDR3 is TGTGCCAGCAGTCCCGGGCGGAGACAGGGGGCTCCAAACTGCTACGAGCAGTACTTC.